The 18 T cell receptor beta chains below were found in one sample sequenced in a study of T cells in Graves' hyperthyroidism and ophthalmopathy. Regions amplified from RNA transcripts were the TCR beta CDR3 regions. A first-round RT-PCR of the TCR CDR3 used the HTBI primer set. From the multiplex PCR reads, TCRdb called clonotypes with MiXCR, one entry per CDR3 protein. Among hundreds of thousands of distinct CDR3 sequences listed, about 24% were seen once. Sequencing was done on a sample of blood. These receptors originate from a woman aged 25 to 39 with Graves' ophthalmopathy.

This clonotype turned up a few times. The genes are TRBV28 and TRBJ2-7, with 13 bases matching TRBD2. The CDR3 is 17 residues long. Germline CDR1 reads MDHEN; CDR2 reads SYDVKM. J lost 0 bases, V lost 6 bases, and 8 bases had no gene match. The chain's CDR3 is CASSPGLAGRFSYEQYF. The CDR3 DNA reads as TGTGCCAGCAGCCCGGGACTAGCGGGGCGTTTCTCCTACGAGCAGTACTTC. Supplemented by reference TRBV28 and TRBJ2-7, the full variable domain reads DVKVTQSSRYLVKRTGEKVFLECVQDMDHENMFWYRQDPGLGLRLIYFSYDVKMKEKGDIPEGYSVSREKKERFSLILESASTNQTSMYLCASSPGLAGRFSYEQYFGPGTRLTVT.

This clonotype was seen at least ten times. The chain employs TRBV12-3 or TRBV12-4 and TRBJ1-1; TRBD1 agrees at 7 bases. The V gene end was trimmed by 5 bases and the J gene end by 6 bases; junction bases not matched to a gene: 15. The CDR3 has 16 residues. This CDR3 reads CASSLGYRGKFPEAFF. The CDR3 DNA is TGTGCCAGCAGTCTCGGGTACAGGGGAAAATTTCCTGAAGCTTTCTTT.

This clonotype has at least ten counts. The V and J genes are TRBV10-3 and TRBJ1-2; D is uncertain. The germline CDR1 and CDR2 sequences are ENHRY and SYGVKD. This CDR3 comprises 12 residues. The V and J ends lost 3 bases and 8 bases respectively, with 10 bases between them. The CDR3 spells CAISEVVSGYTF. The CDR3 DNA reads as TGTGCCATCAGTGAAGTGGTTAGCGGCTACACCTTC.

The genes are TRBV7-2 and TRBJ1-1; 7 positions match TRBD1. Germline V gene sequence: CDR1 SGHTA, CDR2 FQGNSA. The CDR3 contains 14 residues. V shed 8 bases, J shed 4 bases, and the junction held 10 bases outside the gene matches. The CDR3 reads CASCARQGGTEAFF. CDR3 in DNA: TGTGCCAGCTGCGCCCGACAGGGCGGCACTGAAGCTTTCTTT.

CDR3 residues: CASSLDAGANYGYTF. In DNA form, the CDR3 reads TGTGCCAGCAGCTTAGATGCAGGGGCCAACTATGGCTACACCTTC. The gene calls are TRBV13 and TRBJ1-2, with a weak D call TRBD1 (6 bases). Trimming took 1 base from V and 2 from J, leaving 11 bases between them. CDR1 is PRHDT and CDR2 is FYEKMQ in the germline V gene (reference sequence). This CDR3 is built from 15 residues. The variable domain in full, with the rest retrieved from reference TRBV13 and TRBJ1-2, is AAGVIQSPRHLIKEKRETATLKCYPIPRHDTVYWYQQGPGQDPQFLISFYEKMQSDKGSIPDRFSAQQFSDYHSELNMSSLELGDSALYFCASSLDAGANYGYTFGSGTRLTVV.

This clonotype was detected ten times or more. The chain joins TRBV27 to TRBJ2-2; 8 positions agree with TRBD2. Germline trimming cut 7 bases from V and 3 bases from J; bases unmatched to any gene: 13. Germline V lookup: CDR1 MNHEY, CDR2 SMNVEV (reference sequence). The CDR3 length is 17 residues. The CDR3 here is CASTPYDSGGDTGELFF. The DNA of the CDR3 is TGTGCCAGCACCCCTTATGACAGCGGGGGAGACACCGGGGAGCTGTTTTTT.

This clonotype was recorded many times. The chain employs TRBV27 and TRBJ2-7; D tentatively reads TRBD1 or TRBD2 (7 bases each). Germline assignment: CDR1 MNHEY and CDR2 SMNVEV (reference sequence). Deletions cut 6 bases from V and 5 bases from J, with 20 bases between. This CDR3 region has 15 residues. The CDR3 protein is CASSPISTGRDEQYF. Here the CDR3 DNA reads TGTGCCAGCAGCCCAATATCGACAGGGAGGGACGAGCAGTACTTC.

The rearrangement links TRBV27 to TRBJ1-1, with 12 bases identical to TRBD1. Germline V lookup: CDR1 MNHEY, CDR2 SMNVEV (reference sequence). Germline trimming cut 3 bases from V and 2 bases from J; bases unmatched to any gene: 4. CDR3 length equals 16 residues. In nucleotides, the CDR3 is TGTGCCAGCAGTTTCGGGACAGGGGGCAGAAACACTGAAGCTTTCTTT. Its protein product is CASSFGTGGRNTEAFF.

This chain connects TRBV30 to TRBJ2-4; weak D call: TRBD1 (6 bases). Germline lookup yields CDR1 GTSNPN and CDR2 SVGIG (reference sequence). V was pared by 3 bases and J by 10 bases, with 16 bases between. The CDR3 runs to 13 residues. The CDR3 sequence is CAWSLLDQGIQYF. The CDR3 nucleotides read TGTGCCTGGAGCCTTCTTGACCAGGGGATTCAGTACTTC.

This clonotype has a count of ten or more. V is TRBV20-1 and J is TRBJ2-7; 14 nucleotides match TRBD2. Germline trimming cut 4 bases from V and 3 bases from J; bases unmatched to any gene: 8. The CDR3 contains 16 residues. Germline values: CDR1 DFQATT, CDR2 SNEGSKA (reference sequence). The CDR3 here is CSAKGLAGAKRYEQYF. The CDR3 coding sequence is TGCAGTGCTAAGGGACTAGCGGGGGCAAAGCGCTACGAGCAGTACTTC.

The gene calls are TRBV28 and TRBJ2-7; D may be TRBD2 (6 bases). V was shortened by 3 bases and J by 4 bases, with 19 bases between the two germline ends. The CDR3 is 16 residues long. Germline V gives CDR1 MDHEN, CDR2 SYDVKM. The CDR3 DNA follows: TGTGCCAGCAGTTTTATCCCTTGGACGGGAGCGTACGAGCAGTACTTC. It is translated as CASSFIPWTGAYEQYF.

This clonotype was counted at least ten times. This sequence joins TRBV6-2 or TRBV6-3 and TRBJ1-1; 8 positions agree with TRBD1. Trimming removed 6 bases from V and 2 bases from J; junction bases left unmatched: 11. The CDR3 loop spans 16 amino acids. Germline assignment: CDR1 MNHEY and CDR2 SVGEGT. The CDR3 DNA sequence: TGTGCCAGCAGAGCTCCTAGGACAGGGACTAACACTGAAGCTTTCTTT. It is translated as CASRAPRTGTNTEAFF.

This clonotype was observed many times. J is TRBJ1-5 and V is TRBV10-3, with 11 bases aligning to TRBD1. Germline V gene lookup returns CDR1 ENHRY and CDR2 SYGVKD. The CDR3 is made up of 14 amino acids. The J segment lost 4 bases and the V segment lost 6 bases, leaving 2 bases of the junction unmatched. The chain's CDR3 is CAIRGQGGNQPQHF. DNA of the CDR3: TGTGCCATCAGGGGACAGGGGGGTAATCAGCCCCAGCATTTT.

There are many counts of this clonotype. The CDR3 protein is CASSPLNEQYF. The CDR3 DNA follows: TGTGCCAGCAGCCCCCTAAACGAGCAGTACTTC. The J gene is TRBJ2-7, the V gene TRBV11-2; D is undetermined. The CDR3 is made up of 11 amino acids. V was cut by 5 bases and J by 5 bases, with 7 bases left in between. The germline V gene has CDR1 SGHAT and CDR2 FQNNGV.

This clonotype was detected ten times or more. The V and J genes are TRBV7-2 and TRBJ1-5; perhaps TRBD1 as D (6 bases). The CDR3 loop spans 15 amino acids. Germline V CDR1 and CDR2: SGHTA, FQGNSA. V was trimmed by 5 bases and J by 7 bases, leaving 18 bases between them. The CDR3 DNA is TGTGCCAGCAGCCTTCAGGAGGGAAGGGGGCAGCCCCAGCATTTT. Its protein product is CASSLQEGRGQPQHF.

The chain carries TRBV6-1 and TRBJ2-6; no definite D call. Germline V gene data show CDR1 as MNHNS and CDR2 as SASEGT. Deletions cut 5 bases from V and 2 bases from J, with 7 bases between. The CDR3 sequence is 14 residues long. The CDR3 sequence is CASSRFPGANVLTF. CDR3 sequence (DNA): TGTGCCAGCAGTCGTTTCCCTGGGGCCAACGTCCTGACTTTC.

The V call is TRBV6-1, the J call TRBJ2-7, with D possibly matching TRBD1 (5 bases). Trimming took 6 bases from V and 2 from J, leaving 17 bases between them. Germline-derived CDR1 and CDR2 are MNHNS and SASEGT. This CDR3 region has 15 residues. The CDR3 loop is CASRELRVGPYEQYF. CDR3 DNA sequence: TGTGCCAGCAGAGAACTCAGGGTTGGGCCCTACGAGCAGTACTTC.

This clonotype was recorded a few times. V usage is TRBV7-9 and J usage is TRBJ1-1; D is undetermined. The CDR3 runs to 15 residues. V lost 2 bases to trimming and J lost 1 base, with 11 bases between them. The germline gives CDR1 SEHNR, CDR2 FQNEAQ (reference sequence). The CDR3 bases are TGTGCCAGCAGCTTAAGTGTACAGTGGAACACTGAAGCTTTCTTT. Translated, it gives CASSLSVQWNTEAFF.